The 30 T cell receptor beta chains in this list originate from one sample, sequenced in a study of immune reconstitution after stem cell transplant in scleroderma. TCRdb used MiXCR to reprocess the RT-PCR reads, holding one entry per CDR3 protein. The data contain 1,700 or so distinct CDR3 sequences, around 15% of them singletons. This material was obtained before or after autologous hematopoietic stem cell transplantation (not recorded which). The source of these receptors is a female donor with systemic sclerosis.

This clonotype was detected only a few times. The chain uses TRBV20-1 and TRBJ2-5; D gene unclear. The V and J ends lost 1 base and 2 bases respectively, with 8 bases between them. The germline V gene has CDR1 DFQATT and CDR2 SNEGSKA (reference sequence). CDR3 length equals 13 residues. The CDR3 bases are TGCAGTGCTAGAGTTGGGAAGCAAGAGACCCAGTACTTC. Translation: CSARVGKQETQYF.

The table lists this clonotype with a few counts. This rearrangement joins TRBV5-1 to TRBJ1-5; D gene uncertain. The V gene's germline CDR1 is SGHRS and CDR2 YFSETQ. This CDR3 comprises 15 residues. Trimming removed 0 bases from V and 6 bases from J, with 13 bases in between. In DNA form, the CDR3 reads TGCGCCAGCAGCTTGGATCTAAGTCAGAGTCAGCCCCAGCATTTT. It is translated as CASSLDLSQSQPQHF.

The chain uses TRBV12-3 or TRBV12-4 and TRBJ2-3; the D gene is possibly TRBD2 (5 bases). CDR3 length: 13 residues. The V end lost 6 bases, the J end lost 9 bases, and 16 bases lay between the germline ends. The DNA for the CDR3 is TGTGCCAGCAGATCCATCCCCGGGGTCACGCAGTATTTT. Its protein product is CASRSIPGVTQYF.

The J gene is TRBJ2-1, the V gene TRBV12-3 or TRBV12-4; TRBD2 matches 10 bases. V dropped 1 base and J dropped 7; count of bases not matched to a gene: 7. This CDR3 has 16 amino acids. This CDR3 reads CASSLEGLAFVNEQFF. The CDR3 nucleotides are TGTGCCAGCAGTTTAGAGGGACTAGCGTTCGTTAATGAGCAGTTCTTC.

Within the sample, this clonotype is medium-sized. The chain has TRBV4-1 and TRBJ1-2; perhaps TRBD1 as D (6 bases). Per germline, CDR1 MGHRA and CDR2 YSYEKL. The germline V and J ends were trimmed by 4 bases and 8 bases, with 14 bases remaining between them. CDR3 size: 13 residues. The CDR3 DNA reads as TGCGCCAGCAGCCCCGAGGGGGGCTGGGGCTACACCTTC. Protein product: CASSPEGGWGYTF.

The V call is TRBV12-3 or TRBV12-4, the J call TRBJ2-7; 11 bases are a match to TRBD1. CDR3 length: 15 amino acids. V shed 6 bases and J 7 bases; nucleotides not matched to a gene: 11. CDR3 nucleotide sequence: TGTGCCAGCAGCCCGGACAGGGGGCAAAGTTCGGAGCAGTACTTC. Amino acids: CASSPDRGQSSEQYF.

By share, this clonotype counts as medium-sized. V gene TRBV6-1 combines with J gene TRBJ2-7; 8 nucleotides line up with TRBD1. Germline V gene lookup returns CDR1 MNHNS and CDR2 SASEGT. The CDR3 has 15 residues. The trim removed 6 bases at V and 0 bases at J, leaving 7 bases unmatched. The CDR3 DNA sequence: TGTGCCAGCAGCCCAGGGACAGGATTCTCCTACGAGCAGTACTTC. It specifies CASSPGTGFSYEQYF.

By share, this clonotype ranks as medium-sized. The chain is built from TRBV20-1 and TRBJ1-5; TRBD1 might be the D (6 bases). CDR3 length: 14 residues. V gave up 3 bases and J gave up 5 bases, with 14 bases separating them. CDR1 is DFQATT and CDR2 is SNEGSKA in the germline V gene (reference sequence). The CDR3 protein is CSASFDRTDQPQHF. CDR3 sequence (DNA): TGCAGTGCTAGCTTCGACAGGACAGATCAGCCCCAGCATTTT.

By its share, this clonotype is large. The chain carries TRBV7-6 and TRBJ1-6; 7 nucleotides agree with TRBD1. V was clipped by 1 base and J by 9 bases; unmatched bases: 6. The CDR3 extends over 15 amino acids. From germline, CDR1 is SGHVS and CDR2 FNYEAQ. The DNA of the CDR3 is TGTGCCAGCAGCTTAGAGGTGACAGGGACTTCACCCCTCCACTTT. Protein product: CASSLEVTGTSPLHF.

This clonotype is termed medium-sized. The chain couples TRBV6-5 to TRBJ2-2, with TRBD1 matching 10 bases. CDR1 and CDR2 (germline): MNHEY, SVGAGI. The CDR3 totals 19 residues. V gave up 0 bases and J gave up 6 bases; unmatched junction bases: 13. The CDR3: CASSYSTGTGASAAGELFF. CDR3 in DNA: TGTGCCAGCAGTTACTCGACCGGGACAGGGGCCTCGGCGGCCGGGGAGCTGTTTTTT.

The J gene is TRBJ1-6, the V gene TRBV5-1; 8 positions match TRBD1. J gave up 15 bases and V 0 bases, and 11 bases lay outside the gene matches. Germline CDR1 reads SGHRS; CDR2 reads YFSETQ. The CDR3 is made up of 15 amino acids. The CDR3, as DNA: TGCGCCAGCAGCTTGGGAACCGGGACAGGCGTACTCCTCCACTTT. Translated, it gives CASSLGTGTGVLLHF.

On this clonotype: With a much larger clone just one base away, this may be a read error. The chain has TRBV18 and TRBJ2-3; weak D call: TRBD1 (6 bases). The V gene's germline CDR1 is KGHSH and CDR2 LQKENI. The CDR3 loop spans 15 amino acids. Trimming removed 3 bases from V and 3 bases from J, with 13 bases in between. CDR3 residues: CASSPAGVRTDTQYF. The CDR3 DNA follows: TGTGCCAGCTCACCCGCAGGGGTTCGGACAGATACGCAGTATTTT.

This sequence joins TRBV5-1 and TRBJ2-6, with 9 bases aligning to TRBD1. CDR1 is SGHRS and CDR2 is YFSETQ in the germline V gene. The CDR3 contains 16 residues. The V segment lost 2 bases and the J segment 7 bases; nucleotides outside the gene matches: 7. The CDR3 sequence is CASSFNTGGVANVLTF. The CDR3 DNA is TGCGCCAGCAGCTTTAATACAGGGGGCGTCGCCAACGTCCTGACTTTC. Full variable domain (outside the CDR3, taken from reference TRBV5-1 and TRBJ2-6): KAGVTQTPRYLIKTRGQQVTLSCSPISGHRSVSWYQQTPGQGLQFLFEYFSETQRNKGNFPGRFSGRQFSNSRSEMNVSTLELGDSALYLCASSFNTGGVANVLTFGAGSRLTVL.

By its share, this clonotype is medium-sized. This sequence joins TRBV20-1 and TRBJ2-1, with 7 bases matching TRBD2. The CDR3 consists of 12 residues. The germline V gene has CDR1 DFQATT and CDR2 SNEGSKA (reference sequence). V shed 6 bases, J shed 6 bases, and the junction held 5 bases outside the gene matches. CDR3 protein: CSARLAFNEQFF. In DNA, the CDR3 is TGCAGTGCCAGACTAGCATTCAATGAGCAGTTCTTC.

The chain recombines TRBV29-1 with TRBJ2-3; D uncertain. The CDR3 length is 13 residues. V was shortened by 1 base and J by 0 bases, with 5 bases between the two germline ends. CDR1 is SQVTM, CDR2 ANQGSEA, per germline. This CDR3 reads CSVEVESTDTQYF. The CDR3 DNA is TGCAGCGTTGAAGTCGAAAGCACAGATACGCAGTATTTT.

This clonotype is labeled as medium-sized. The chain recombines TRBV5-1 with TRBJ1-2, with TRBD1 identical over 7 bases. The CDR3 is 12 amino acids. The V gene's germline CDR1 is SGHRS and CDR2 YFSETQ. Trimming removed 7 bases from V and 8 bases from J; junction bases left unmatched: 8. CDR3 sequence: CASRQTGYGYTF. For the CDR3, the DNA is TGCGCCAGCCGACAGACAGGGTACGGCTACACCTTC.

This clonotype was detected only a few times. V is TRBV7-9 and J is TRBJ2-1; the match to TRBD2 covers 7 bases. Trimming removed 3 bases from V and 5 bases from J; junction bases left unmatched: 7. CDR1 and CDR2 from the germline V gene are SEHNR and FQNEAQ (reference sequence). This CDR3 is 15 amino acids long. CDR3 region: CASSLAGVGDNEQFF. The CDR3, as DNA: TGTGCCAGCAGCTTGGCGGGGGTAGGGGACAATGAGCAGTTCTTC. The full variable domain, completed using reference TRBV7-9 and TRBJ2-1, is DTGVSQNPRHKITKRGQNVTFRCDPISEHNRLYWYRQTLGQGPEFLTYFQNEAQLEKSRLLSDRFSAERPKGSFSTLEIQRTEQGDSAMYLCASSLAGVGDNEQFFGPGTRLTVL.

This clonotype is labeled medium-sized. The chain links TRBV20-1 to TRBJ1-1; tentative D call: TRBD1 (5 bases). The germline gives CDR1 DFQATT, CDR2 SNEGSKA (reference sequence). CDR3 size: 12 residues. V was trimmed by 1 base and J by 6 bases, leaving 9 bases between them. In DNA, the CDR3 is TGCAGTGCTAGAGGGGGGTTTGCTGAAGCTTTCTTT. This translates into CSARGGFAEAFF.

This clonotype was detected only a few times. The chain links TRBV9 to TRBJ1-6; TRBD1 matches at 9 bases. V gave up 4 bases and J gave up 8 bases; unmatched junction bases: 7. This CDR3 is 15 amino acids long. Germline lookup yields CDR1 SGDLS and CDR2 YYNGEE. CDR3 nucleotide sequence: TGTGCCAGCAGCCTCGGACAGGGGTTTGATTCACCCCTCCACTTT. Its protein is CASSLGQGFDSPLHF.

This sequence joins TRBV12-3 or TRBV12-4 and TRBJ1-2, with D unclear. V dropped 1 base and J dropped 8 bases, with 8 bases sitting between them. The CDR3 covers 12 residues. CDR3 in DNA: TGTGCCAGCAGTTTAGGGGTTGAGGGCTACACCTTC. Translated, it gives CASSLGVEGYTF.

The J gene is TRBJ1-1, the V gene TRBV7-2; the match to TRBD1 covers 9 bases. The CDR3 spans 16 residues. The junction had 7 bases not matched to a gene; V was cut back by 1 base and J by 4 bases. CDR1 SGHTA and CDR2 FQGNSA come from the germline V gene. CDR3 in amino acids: CASSLGEGTGTTEAFF. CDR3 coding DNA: TGTGCCAGCAGCTTAGGGGAAGGGACAGGGACCACTGAAGCTTTCTTT.

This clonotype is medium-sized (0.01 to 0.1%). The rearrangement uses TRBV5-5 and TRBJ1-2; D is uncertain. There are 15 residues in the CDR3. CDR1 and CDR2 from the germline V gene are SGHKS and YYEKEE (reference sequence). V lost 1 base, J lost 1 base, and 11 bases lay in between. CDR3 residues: CASSLRQEDNYGYTF. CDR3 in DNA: TGTGCCAGCAGCTTGAGGCAGGAGGATAACTATGGCTACACCTTC.

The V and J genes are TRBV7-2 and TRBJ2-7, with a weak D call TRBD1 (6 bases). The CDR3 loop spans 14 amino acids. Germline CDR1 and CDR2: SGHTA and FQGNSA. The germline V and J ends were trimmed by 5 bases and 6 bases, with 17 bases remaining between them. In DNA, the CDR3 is TGTGCCAGCAGCGCTGGACAGTTTTTGGCCGAGCAGTACTTC. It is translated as CASSAGQFLAEQYF.

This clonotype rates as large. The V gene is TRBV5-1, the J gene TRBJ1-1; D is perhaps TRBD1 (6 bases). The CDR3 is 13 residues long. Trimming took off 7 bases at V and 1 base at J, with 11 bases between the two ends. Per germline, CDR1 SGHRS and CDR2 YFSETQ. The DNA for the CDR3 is TGCGCCAGCGGCAGGGGAGAGAACACTGAAGCTTTCTTT. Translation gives CASGRGENTEAFF.

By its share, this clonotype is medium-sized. Here the CDR3 reads CSGLRDRGPNEQFF. DNA of the CDR3: TGCAGCGGCCTCCGGGACAGGGGGCCGAATGAGCAGTTCTTC. The V gene is TRBV29-1, the J gene TRBJ2-1, with TRBD1 identical over 12 bases. The junction had 8 bases not matched to a gene; V was cut back by 7 bases and J by 7 bases. CDR1 and CDR2 from the germline V gene are SQVTM and ANQGSEA. This CDR3 region has 14 residues.

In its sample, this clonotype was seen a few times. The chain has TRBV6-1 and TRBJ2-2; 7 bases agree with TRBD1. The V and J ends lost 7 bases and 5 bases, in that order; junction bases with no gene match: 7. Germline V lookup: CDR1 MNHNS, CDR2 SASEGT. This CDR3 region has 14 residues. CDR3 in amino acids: CASISDRWTGELFF. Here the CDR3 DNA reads TGTGCCAGCATATCGGACAGGTGGACCGGGGAGCTGTTTTTT.

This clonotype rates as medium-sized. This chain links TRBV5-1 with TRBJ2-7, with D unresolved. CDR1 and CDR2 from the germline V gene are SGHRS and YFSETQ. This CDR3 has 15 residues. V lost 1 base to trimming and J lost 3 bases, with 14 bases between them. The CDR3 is CASSLYAIPYYEQYF. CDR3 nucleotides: TGCGCCAGCAGCTTGTACGCTATACCTTACTACGAGCAGTACTTC.

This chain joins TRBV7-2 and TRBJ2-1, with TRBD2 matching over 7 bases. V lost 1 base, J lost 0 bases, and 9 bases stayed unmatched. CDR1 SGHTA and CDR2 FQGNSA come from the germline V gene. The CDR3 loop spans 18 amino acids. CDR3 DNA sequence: TGTGCCAGCAGCTTAGGGGGAGGGCTTCGAAGCTCCTACAATGAGCAGTTCTTC. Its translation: CASSLGGGLRSSYNEQFF.

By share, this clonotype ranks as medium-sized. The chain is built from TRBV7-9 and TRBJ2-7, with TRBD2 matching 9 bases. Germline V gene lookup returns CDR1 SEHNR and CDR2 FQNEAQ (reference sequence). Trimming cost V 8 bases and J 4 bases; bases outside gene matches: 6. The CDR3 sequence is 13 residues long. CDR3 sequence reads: CASGTSGLYEQYF. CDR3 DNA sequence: TGTGCCAGCGGAACTAGCGGGTTGTACGAGCAGTACTTC.

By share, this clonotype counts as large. CDR3 in amino acids: CASSIRARGEQYF. For the CDR3, the DNA is TGTGCCAGCAGCATCAGAGCCCGAGGGGAGCAGTACTTC. The chain combines TRBV7-8 with TRBJ2-7; D is possibly TRBD2 (5 bases). Germline-derived CDR1 and CDR2 are SGHVS and FQNEAQ. This CDR3 comprises 13 residues. V dropped 5 bases and J dropped 7 bases, with 15 bases sitting between them. The complete variable domain, with remaining parts taken from reference TRBV7-8 and TRBJ2-7, reads GAGVSQSPRYKVAKRGQDVALRCDPISGHVSLFWYQQALGQGPEFLTYFQNEAQLDKSGLPSDRFFAERPEGSVSTLKIQRTQQEDSAVYLCASSIRARGEQYFGPGTRLTVT.